Listed here are 8 T cell receptor beta chains from one sample, sequenced in a study of blood T cell repertoires in COVID-19. Sequencing used immunoSEQ multiplex PCR; TCRdb keeps in-frame clones, though not all of them. Found here are about 150,000 clones, around four fifths of them singletons; the top ten hold approximately 18%. The sequencing sample was made of peripheral blood. These receptors all come from a woman in her seventies who had recovered from COVID-19.

J is TRBJ2-5 and V is TRBV5-4; no reliable D call. The germline V gene has CDR1 SGHNT and CDR2 YYREEE (reference sequence). Between the trimmed V and J ends, which lost 7 bases and 2 bases, there was a span of 15 bases. This CDR3 is 14 amino acids long. In DNA, the CDR3 is TGTGCCAGCTCGTTGGTGGCGACACAAGAGACCCAGTACTTC. Its translation: CASSLVATQETQYF.

This chain joins TRBV9 and TRBJ2-7, with a weak D call TRBD2 (6 bases). The CDR3 is made up of 13 amino acids. V lost 2 bases, J lost 9 bases, and 15 bases lay in between. CDR1 SGDLS and CDR2 YYNGEE come from the germline V gene. Written as DNA, the CDR3 is TGTGCCAGCAGCGTGGAGGACGGGGGTCGGCAGTACTTC. Translated, it gives CASSVEDGGRQYF. The whole variable domain, remainder taken from reference TRBV9 and TRBJ2-7, is DSGVTQTPKHLITATGQRVTLRCSPRSGDLSVYWYQQSLDQGLQFLIQYYNGEERAKGNILERFSAQQFPDLHSELNLSSLELGDSALYFCASSVEDGGRQYFGPGTRLTVT.

The chain uses TRBV18 and TRBJ2-6; TRBD1 agrees at 7 bases. V dropped 6 bases and J dropped 0; count of bases not matched to a gene: 8. CDR1 and CDR2 (germline): KGHSH, LQKENI. This CDR3 region has 17 residues. CDR3: CASSRGTASSGANVLTF. CDR3 nucleotides: TGTGCCAGCTCCCGTGGGACAGCCTCCTCTGGGGCCAACGTCCTGACTTTC.

This clone was seen only once. DNA of the CDR3: TGTGCCAGCAGCTTAGTAGTCGACAGGGGGTCTGAAGCTTTCTTT. Its protein product is CASSLVVDRGSEAFF. This sequence joins TRBV7-9 and TRBJ1-1, with 9 bases fitting TRBD1. The CDR3 runs to 15 residues. CDR1 and CDR2 from the germline V gene are SEHNR and FQNEAQ (reference sequence). The V segment lost 1 base and the J segment 6 bases; nucleotides outside the gene matches: 6.

This chain links TRBV9 with TRBJ2-5, with 15 nucleotides matching TRBD2. The V gene's germline CDR1 is SGDLS and CDR2 YYNGEE. The trim removed 0 bases at V and 4 bases at J, leaving 4 bases unmatched. The CDR3 runs to 17 residues. CDR3 sequence: CASSVAWGLAGGETQYF. CDR3 DNA: TGTGCCAGCAGCGTAGCTTGGGGACTAGCGGGAGGAGAGACCCAGTACTTC.

Here the CDR3 reads CASSPTESGQPAFNYGYTF. The CDR3 nucleotides are TGTGCCAGCAGCCCAACCGAATCGGGACAGCCAGCCTTTAACTATGGCTACACCTTC. The V call is TRBV7-9, the J call TRBJ1-2, with 7 bases identical to TRBD1. Germline V gives CDR1 SEHNR, CDR2 FQNEAQ (reference sequence). The CDR3 is made up of 19 amino acids. Trimming took 5 bases from V and 1 from J; bases not matched to a gene: 19.

The chain combines TRBV16 with TRBJ2-3, with D maybe TRBD2 (6 bases). This CDR3 region has 16 residues. Germline CDR1 is KGHSY and CDR2 is FQNENV. V dropped 4 bases and J dropped 1 base, with 15 bases sitting between them. The CDR3 sequence: CASSPWSGEGTDTQYF. The CDR3 DNA reads TGTGCCAGCAGCCCCTGGTCGGGGGAGGGCACAGATACGCAGTATTTT.

The chain employs TRBV5-1 and TRBJ1-1; 7 bases map to TRBD1. J was trimmed by 8 bases and V by 4 bases; bases with no gene match: 11. The CDR3 sequence is 14 residues long. CDR1 and CDR2 (germline): SGHRS, YFSETQ. The CDR3 loop reads CASSPRQGVGEAFF. The CDR3 DNA is TGCGCCAGCAGCCCTCGCCAGGGGGTAGGAGAAGCTTTCTTT. Full variable domain (missing parts from reference TRBV5-1 and TRBJ1-1): KAGVTQTPRYLIKTRGQQVTLSCSPISGHRSVSWYQQTPGQGLQFLFEYFSETQRNKGNFPGRFSGRQFSNSRSEMNVSTLELGDSALYLCASSPRQGVGEAFFGQGTRLTVV.